This entry lists 14 T cell receptor beta chains sequenced from one sample in a study of T-cell reconstitution after alpha-beta-depleted transplantation in children (dated by TCRdb to the mid-2010s). Libraries were made using PCR. The sequencer was an Illumina HiSeq 2500. TCR libraries were prepared with molecular barcoding, using unique molecular identifiers to normalize TCRbeta repertoire quantification. TCRdb itself trimmed the public reads at Q25 with fastp, ran MiXCR and retained productive beta chains. Each entry is one CDR3 protein sequence, shown with its most common DNA and genes. The table for this sample lists approximately 590,000 distinct CDR3 sequences; about 10% of them were counted only once. Of the sample, roughly 4% is held by the ten largest clones. This specimen consisted of PBMCs from the stem cell graft donor, obtained from the stem cell graft. Every receptor here comes from a human donor who donated a stem cell graft to a child with acute myeloid leukemia.

V and J are TRBV7-2 and TRBJ2-5; D is possibly TRBD2 (6 bases). Germline assignment: CDR1 SGHTA and CDR2 FQGNSA. This CDR3 is 16 amino acids long. V lost 4 bases and J lost 0, with 15 bases in between. CDR3 protein: CASSSDLATNQETQYF. The DNA of the CDR3 is TGTGCCAGCAGCTCCGACCTAGCGACAAACCAAGAGACCCAGTACTTC.

Only a few counts were recorded for this clonotype. This chain joins TRBV7-6 and TRBJ2-3, with D possibly TRBD1 on 5 matching bases. The V and J ends lost 4 bases and 10 bases respectively, with 15 bases between them. This CDR3 region has 13 residues. Per germline, CDR1 SGHVS and CDR2 FNYEAQ. This CDR3 is CASSSTLGRAQYF. The CDR3 DNA reads TGTGCCAGCAGCTCGACCCTGGGGCGTGCGCAGTATTTT.

This clonotype was seen a few times. The chain has TRBV5-1 and TRBJ2-3; the match to TRBD2 covers 8 bases. Unmatched junction bases numbered 7, after V lost 4 bases and J lost 0 bases. The CDR3 loop spans 16 amino acids. CDR1 and CDR2 (germline): SGHRS, YFSETQ. In nucleotides, the CDR3 is TGCGCCAGCAGCCAATTTACTAGCGGCAGCACAGATACGCAGTATTTT. Its protein is CASSQFTSGSTDTQYF.

The sample holds many counts of this clonotype. The genes are TRBV9 and TRBJ1-2; D not resolved. The ends were cut back, 0 bases at V and 7 bases at J, with 7 bases in the middle. Germline V gene lookup returns CDR1 SGDLS and CDR2 YYNGEE. This CDR3 contains 12 residues. CDR3: CASSVATGGYTF. In nucleotides, the CDR3 is TGTGCCAGCAGCGTAGCTACGGGTGGCTACACCTTC.

This clonotype was detected many times. V and J are TRBV5-1 and TRBJ2-1, with D perhaps given as TRBD1 or TRBD2 (5 bases each). The CDR3 loop spans 16 amino acids. Trimming pared 5 bases from V and 4 bases from J, leaving 19 bases between. The germline CDR1 and CDR2 sequences are SGHRS and YFSETQ. The CDR3 region is CASSGGRQSWYNEQFF. In DNA form, the CDR3 reads TGCGCCAGCAGTGGTGGGAGACAGTCCTGGTACAATGAGCAGTTCTTC.

This chain joins TRBV4-3 and TRBJ2-3; TRBD2 is a possible D gene (6 bases). Trimming removed 5 bases from V and 4 bases from J, with 19 bases in between. The CDR3 runs 16 residues. CDR1 and CDR2 from the germline V gene are LGHNA and YSLEER. The DNA of the CDR3 is TGCGCCAGCAGCAACCGGGCTGGAGGGTCGGCAGATACGCAGTATTTT. Translated: CASSNRAGGSADTQYF.

V usage is TRBV7-9 and J usage is TRBJ1-1; D remains unclear. This CDR3 has 13 residues. CDR1 is SEHNR, CDR2 FQNEAQ, per germline (reference sequence). Trimming stripped 5 bases from V and 5 bases from J, with 12 bases between. The CDR3 here is CASSPLSRTEAFF. The CDR3 bases are TGTGCCAGCAGCCCCCTCTCCCGGACTGAAGCTTTCTTT.

The chain employs TRBV5-1 and TRBJ2-7; no clear D. The V and J ends lost 4 bases and 1 base respectively, with 6 bases between them. The CDR3 spans 12 residues. Looked up from germline, CDR1 is SGHRS and CDR2 is YFSETQ. This CDR3 reads CASSNNSYEQYF. CDR3 in DNA: TGCGCCAGCAGCAACAATTCCTACGAGCAGTACTTC.

The chain carries TRBV20-1 and TRBJ2-5, with a tentative D call TRBD2 (5 bases). Per germline, CDR1 DFQATT and CDR2 SNEGSKA (reference sequence). V was pared by 3 bases and J by 5 bases, with 16 bases between. The CDR3 has 14 amino acids. This CDR3 reads CSASLDGNWETQYF. The CDR3 region has the DNA TGCAGTGCTAGTCTGGACGGGAACTGGGAGACCCAGTACTTC.

The chain joins TRBV3-1 to TRBJ2-3, with TRBD1 matching 10 bases. CDR3 size: 17 residues. Germline values: CDR1 LGHDT, CDR2 YNNKEL (reference sequence). The ends lost 4 bases at V and 3 bases at J; junction bases unmatched: 10. CDR3 DNA sequence: TGTGCCAGCAGCCCAGGTTGGAGACAGGGGGCGACAGATACGCAGTATTTT. This encodes CASSPGWRQGATDTQYF.

The rearrangement uses TRBV20-1 and TRBJ2-7; TRBD2 agrees at 7 bases. V was pared by 3 bases and J by 2 bases, with 7 bases of the junction left unmatched. This CDR3 is built from 14 residues. Germline lookup yields CDR1 DFQATT and CDR2 SNEGSKA (reference sequence). The CDR3 reads CSARVGGRTYEQYF. The CDR3 DNA sequence: TGCAGTGCTAGGGTAGGCGGGAGAACCTACGAGCAGTACTTC.

The chain joins TRBV7-2 to TRBJ2-5, with TRBD1 matching 7 bases. Germline V gene lookup returns CDR1 SGHTA and CDR2 FQGNSA. V gave up 5 bases and J gave up 1 base; unmatched junction bases: 7. The CDR3 extends over 15 amino acids. This CDR3 reads CASSDRGTVQETQYF. For the CDR3, the DNA is TGTGCCAGCAGCGACCGAGGGACAGTCCAAGAGACCCAGTACTTC. Variable domain in full (rest from reference TRBV7-2 and TRBJ2-5): GAGVSQSPSNKVTEKGKDVELRCDPISGHTALYWYRQSLGQGLEFLIYFQGNSAPDKSGLPSDRFSAERTGGSVSTLTIQRTQQEDSAVYLCASSDRGTVQETQYFGPGTRLLVL.

There are many counts of this clonotype. The J gene is TRBJ2-7, the V gene TRBV7-6; TRBD1 or TRBD2 may be the D gene (7 bases each). Germline CDR1 and CDR2: SGHVS and FNYEAQ. V shed 2 bases and J shed 3 bases, with 14 bases lying between them. This CDR3 contains 15 residues. CDR3 protein: CASSLSSGGGYEQYF. CDR3 sequence (DNA): TGTGCCAGCAGCTTATCCTCAGGGGGGGGCTACGAGCAGTACTTC.

This clonotype was counted ten times or more. J is TRBJ1-1 and V is TRBV9; D not resolved. Germline V gene sequence: CDR1 SGDLS, CDR2 YYNGEE. The CDR3 totals 14 residues. The V and J ends lost 0 bases and 3 bases respectively, with 9 bases between them. Written as DNA, the CDR3 is TGTGCCAGCAGCGTAGGAGGGAAGGACACTGAAGCTTTCTTT. Its protein is CASSVGGKDTEAFF.